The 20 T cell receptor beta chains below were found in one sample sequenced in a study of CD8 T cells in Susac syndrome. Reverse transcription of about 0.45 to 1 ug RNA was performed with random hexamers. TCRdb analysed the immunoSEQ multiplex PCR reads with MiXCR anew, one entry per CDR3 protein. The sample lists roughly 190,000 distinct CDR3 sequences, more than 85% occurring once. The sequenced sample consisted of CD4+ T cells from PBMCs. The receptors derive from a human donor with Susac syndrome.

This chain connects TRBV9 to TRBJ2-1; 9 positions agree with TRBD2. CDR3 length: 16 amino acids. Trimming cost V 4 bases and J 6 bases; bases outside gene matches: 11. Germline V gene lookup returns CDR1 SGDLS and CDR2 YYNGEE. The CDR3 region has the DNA TGTGCCAGCAGCTCTAGCGGGGTGTCTGAAACCAATGAGCAGTTCTTC. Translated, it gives CASSSSGVSETNEQFF. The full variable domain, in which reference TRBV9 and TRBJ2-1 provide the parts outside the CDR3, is DSGVTQTPKHLITATGQRVTLRCSPRSGDLSVYWYQQSLDQGLQFLIQYYNGEERAKGNILERFSAQQFPDLHSELNLSSLELGDSALYFCASSSSGVSETNEQFFGPGTRLTVL.

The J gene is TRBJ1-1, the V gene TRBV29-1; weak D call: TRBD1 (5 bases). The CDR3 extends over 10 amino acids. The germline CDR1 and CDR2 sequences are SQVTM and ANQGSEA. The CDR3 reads CSGARTEAFF. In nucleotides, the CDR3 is TGCAGTGGGGCGCGCACTGAAGCTTTCTTT.

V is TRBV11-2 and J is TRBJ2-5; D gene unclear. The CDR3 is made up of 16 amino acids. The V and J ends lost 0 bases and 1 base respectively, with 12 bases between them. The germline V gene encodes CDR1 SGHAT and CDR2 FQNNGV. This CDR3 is CASSLERTSFQETQYF. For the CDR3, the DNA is TGTGCCAGCAGCTTAGAGCGAACAAGTTTCCAAGAGACCCAGTACTTC.

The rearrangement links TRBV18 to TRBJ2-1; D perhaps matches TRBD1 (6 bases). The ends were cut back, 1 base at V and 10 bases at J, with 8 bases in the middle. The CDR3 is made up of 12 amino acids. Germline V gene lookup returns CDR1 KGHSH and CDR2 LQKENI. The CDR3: CASSPRQGEQFF. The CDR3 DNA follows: TGTGCCAGCTCACCACGGCAGGGGGAGCAGTTCTTC.

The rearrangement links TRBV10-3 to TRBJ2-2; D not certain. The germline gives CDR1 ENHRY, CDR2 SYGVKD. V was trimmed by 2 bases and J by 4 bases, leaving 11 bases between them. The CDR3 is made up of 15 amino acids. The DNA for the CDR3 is TGTGCCATCAGTGAGGGGATGGCCACCACCGGGGAGCTGTTTTTT. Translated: CAISEGMATTGELFF.

The CDR3 reads CATSRGGISNQPQHF. CDR3 sequence (DNA): TGTGCCACCAGCAGAGGGGGGATTAGCAATCAGCCCCAGCATTTT. This chain joins TRBV15 and TRBJ1-5, with a tentative D call TRBD1 (5 bases). Trimming removed 1 base from V and 0 bases from J, with 7 bases in between. The CDR3 consists of 15 residues. Germline V gene lookup returns CDR1 LNHNV and CDR2 YYDKDF (reference sequence).

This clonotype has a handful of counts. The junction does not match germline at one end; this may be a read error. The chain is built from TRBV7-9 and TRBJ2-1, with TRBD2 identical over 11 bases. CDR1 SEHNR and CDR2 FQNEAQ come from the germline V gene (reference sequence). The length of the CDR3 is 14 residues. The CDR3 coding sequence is TGTGCCAGCAGCCTAGCGGGAGGCGGGAATGAGCAGTTCTTC. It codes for CASSLAGGGNEQFF.

CDR3 DNA sequence: TGTGCCAGCAGCCTTGGACTGGAGGATACGCAGTATTTT. Translation: CASSLGLEDTQYF. The chain recombines TRBV7-8 with TRBJ2-3; possible D gene TRBD2, 5 bases. The CDR3 has 13 residues. From germline, CDR1 is SGHVS and CDR2 FQNEAQ. V lost 5 bases and J 6 bases, leaving 12 bases between the germline ends.

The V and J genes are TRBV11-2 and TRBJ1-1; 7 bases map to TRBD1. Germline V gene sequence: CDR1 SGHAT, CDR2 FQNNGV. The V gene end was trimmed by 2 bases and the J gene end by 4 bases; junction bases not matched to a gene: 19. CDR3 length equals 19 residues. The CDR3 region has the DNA TGTGCCAGCAGCTTAAATCGTCACCGACAGGGTTTAATCGGCACTGAAGCTTTCTTT. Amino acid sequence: CASSLNRHRQGLIGTEAFF.

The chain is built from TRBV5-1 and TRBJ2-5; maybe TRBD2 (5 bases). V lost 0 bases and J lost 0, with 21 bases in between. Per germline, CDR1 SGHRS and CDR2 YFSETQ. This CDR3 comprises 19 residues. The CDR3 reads CASSLDGESYTMYQETQYF. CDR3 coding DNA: TGCGCCAGCAGCTTGGACGGGGAATCTTATACCATGTACCAAGAGACCCAGTACTTC.

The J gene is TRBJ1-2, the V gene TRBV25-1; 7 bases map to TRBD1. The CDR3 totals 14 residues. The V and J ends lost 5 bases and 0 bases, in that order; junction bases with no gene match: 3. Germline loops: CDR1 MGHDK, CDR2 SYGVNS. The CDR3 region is CASSRQGSNYGYTF. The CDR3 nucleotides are TGTGCCAGCAGTCGACAGGGCTCTAACTATGGCTACACCTTC.

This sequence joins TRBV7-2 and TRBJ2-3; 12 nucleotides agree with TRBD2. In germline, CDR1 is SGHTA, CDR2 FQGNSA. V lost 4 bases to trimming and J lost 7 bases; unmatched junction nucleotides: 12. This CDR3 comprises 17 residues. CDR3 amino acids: CASSSAHGLAGLHTQYF. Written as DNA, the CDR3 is TGTGCCAGCAGCTCCGCCCACGGACTAGCGGGACTCCATACGCAGTATTTT.

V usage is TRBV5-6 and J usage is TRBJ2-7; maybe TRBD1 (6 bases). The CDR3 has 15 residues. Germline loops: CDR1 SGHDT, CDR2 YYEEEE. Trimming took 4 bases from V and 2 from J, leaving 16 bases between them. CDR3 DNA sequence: TGTGCCAGCAGCCGGCCCCCAGGGGACGCCTACGAGCAGTACTTC. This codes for CASSRPPGDAYEQYF. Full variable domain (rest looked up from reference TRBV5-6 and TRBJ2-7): DAGVTQSPTHLIKTRGQQVTLRCSPKSGHDTVSWYQQALGQGPQFIFQYYEEEERQRGNFPDRFSGHQFPNYSSELNVNALLLGDSALYLCASSRPPGDAYEQYFGPGTRLTVT.

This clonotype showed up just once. CDR3 DNA: TGTGCCAGCAGAAGACAGCCGTATAGCAATCAGCCCCAGCATTTT. This encodes CASRRQPYSNQPQHF. The rearrangement links TRBV6-5 to TRBJ1-5, with D possibly being TRBD1 (5 bases). This CDR3 contains 15 residues. The V gene's germline CDR1 is MNHEY and CDR2 SVGAGI. V was pared by 6 bases and J by 0 bases, with 12 bases between.

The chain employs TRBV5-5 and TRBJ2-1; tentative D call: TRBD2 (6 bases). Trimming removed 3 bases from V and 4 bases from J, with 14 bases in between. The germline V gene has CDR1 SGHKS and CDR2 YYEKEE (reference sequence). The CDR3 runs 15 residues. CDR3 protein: CASSSGLGIYNEQFF. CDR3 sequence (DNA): TGTGCCAGCAGCTCGGGACTGGGTATTTACAATGAGCAGTTCTTC.

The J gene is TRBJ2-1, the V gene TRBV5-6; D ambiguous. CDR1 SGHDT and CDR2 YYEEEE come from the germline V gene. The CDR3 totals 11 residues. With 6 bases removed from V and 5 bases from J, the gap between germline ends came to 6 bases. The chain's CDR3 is CASKINNEQFF. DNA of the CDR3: TGTGCCAGCAAGATTAACAATGAGCAGTTCTTC.

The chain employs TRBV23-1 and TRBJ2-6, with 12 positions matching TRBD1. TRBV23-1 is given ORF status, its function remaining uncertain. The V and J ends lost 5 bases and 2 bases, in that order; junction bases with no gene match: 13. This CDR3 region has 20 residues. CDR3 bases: TGCGCCAGCAGTATTTTTGAAGGGACAGGGGGCATAACTGGGGCCAACGTCCTGACTTTC. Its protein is CASSIFEGTGGITGANVLTF.

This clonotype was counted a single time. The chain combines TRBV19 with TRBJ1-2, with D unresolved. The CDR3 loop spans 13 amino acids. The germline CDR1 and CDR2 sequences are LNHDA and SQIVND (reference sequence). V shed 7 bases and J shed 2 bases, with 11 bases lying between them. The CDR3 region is CASKLPNNYGYTF. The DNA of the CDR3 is TGTGCCAGTAAACTTCCGAACAACTATGGCTACACCTTC.

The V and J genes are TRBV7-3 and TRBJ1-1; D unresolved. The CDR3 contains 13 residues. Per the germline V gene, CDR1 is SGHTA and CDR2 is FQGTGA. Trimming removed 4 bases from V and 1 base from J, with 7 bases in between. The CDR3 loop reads CASSSEPNTEAFF. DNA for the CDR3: TGTGCCAGCAGCTCGGAACCGAACACTGAAGCTTTCTTT.

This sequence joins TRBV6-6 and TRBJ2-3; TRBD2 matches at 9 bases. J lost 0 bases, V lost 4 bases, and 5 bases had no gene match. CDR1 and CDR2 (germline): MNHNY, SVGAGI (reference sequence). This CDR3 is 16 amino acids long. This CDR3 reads CASSSLAGTSTDTQYF. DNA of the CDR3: TGTGCCAGCAGTTCTCTAGCGGGAACTAGCACAGATACGCAGTATTTT.